Detailed here is one T cell receptor (beta chain). This sample is drawn from a study of blood T cell repertoires in COVID-19. Study background: Donors in the United States, Italy and Spain gave samples during acute or convalescent COVID-19. The analysed material was cDNA or gDNA that came from T cells, B-cell-depleted T cells, or PBMCs.

Study processing details: Amplification of reference gene primers was used by the study to estimate nucleated cell counts. The protocol was immunoSEQ multiplex PCR, while the TCRdb copy is restricted to in-frame clones and leaves out a portion. The DNA gave D and trimming, while V, J and clone size come from that table. The table shows 150,000 or so clones, with 81% occurring only once. The CDR3 is 18 amino acids. V was pared by 1 base and J by 8 bases, with 10 bases of the junction left unmatched. The germline V gene encodes CDR1 SGHTA and CDR2 FQGNSA. The sequence was obtained from a human donor in a cohort sampled during active COVID-19. The chain combines TRBV7-2 with TRBJ2-3, with 15 positions matching TRBD2. Sequencing was carried out using peripheral blood. The CDR3 sequence: CASSLGQGLAGGFLTQYF. CDR3 nucleotide sequence: TGTGCCAGCAGCTTAGGTCAAGGACTAGCGGGAGGGTTCCTTACGCAGTATTTT.